The T cell receptor beta chain described here comes from a study of technical replicates of blood from a handful of donors. Germline assignment: CDR1 MNHNS and CDR2 SASEGT. The CDR3 is 16 amino acids. V was clipped by 0 bases and J by 6 bases; unmatched bases: 8. TCRdb's table, derived via immunoSEQ multiplex PCR, lists solely in-frame clones and lacks some. The table lists 95,000 or so clones, 85% to 95% of them singletons, with about 0.37% in the top ten. The source of this sequence is a human donor in good health. The gene calls are TRBV6-1 and TRBJ1-3; TRBD1 agrees at 7 bases. The sequenced material came from T cells isolated from PBMCs. Written as DNA, the CDR3 is TGTGCCAGCAGTGAAGCGACAGGGACCCCGATAAACACCATATATTTT. Its translation is CASSEATGTPINTIYF.